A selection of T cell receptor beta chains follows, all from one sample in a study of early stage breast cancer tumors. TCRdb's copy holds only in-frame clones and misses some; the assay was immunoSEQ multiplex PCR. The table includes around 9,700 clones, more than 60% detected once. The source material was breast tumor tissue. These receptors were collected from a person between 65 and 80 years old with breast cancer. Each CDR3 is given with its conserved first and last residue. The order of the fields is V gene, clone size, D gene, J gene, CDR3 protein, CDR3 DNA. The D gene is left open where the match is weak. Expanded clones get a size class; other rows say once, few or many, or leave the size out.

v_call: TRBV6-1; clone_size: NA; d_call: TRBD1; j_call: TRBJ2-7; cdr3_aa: CASLTGGWEQYF; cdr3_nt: TGTGCCAGCCTCACAGGGGGCTGGGAGCAGTACTTC
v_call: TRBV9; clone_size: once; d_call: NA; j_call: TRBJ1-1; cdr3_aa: CASSDGEGSAFF; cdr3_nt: TGTGCCAGCAGTGATGGGGAAGGGAGTGCTTTCTTT
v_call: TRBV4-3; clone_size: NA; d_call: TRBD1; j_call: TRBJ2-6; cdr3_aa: CASSQQGAGANVLTF; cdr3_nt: TGCGCCAGCAGCCAACAGGGGGCTGGGGCCAACGTCCTGACTTTC
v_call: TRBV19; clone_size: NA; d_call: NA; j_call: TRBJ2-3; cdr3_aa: CASSIDSSTDTQYF; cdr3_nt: TGTGCCAGTAGTATAGACTCTAGCACAGATACGCAGTATTTT
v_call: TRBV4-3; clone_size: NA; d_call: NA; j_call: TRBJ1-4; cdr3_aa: CASSLELQVGNEKLFF; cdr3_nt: TGCGCCAGCAGCTTAGAACTACAGGTGGGGAATGAAAAACTGTTTTTT
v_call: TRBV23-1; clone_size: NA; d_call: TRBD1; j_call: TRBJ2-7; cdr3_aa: CASSQSPGGSYEQYF; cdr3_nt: TGCGCCAGCAGTCAATCTCCAGGGGGCTCCTACGAGCAGTACTTC
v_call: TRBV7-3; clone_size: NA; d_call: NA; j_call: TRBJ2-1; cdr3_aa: CASSPTQEQPFYNEQFF; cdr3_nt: TGTGCCAGCAGCCCGACCCAGGAACAGCCCTTTTACAATGAGCAGTTCTTC
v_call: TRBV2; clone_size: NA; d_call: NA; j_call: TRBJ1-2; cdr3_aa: CASRTDTSGYTF; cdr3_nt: TGTGCCAGCAGGACGGACACAAGCGGCTACACCTTC
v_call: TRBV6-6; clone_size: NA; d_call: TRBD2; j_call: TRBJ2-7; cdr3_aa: CASSGRGGQFYEQYF; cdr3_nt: TGTGCCAGCAGCGGGAGGGGCGGGCAGTTCTACGAGCAGTACTTC
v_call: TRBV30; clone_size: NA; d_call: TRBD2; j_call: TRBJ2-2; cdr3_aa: CAWGGEGSNTGELFF; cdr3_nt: TGTGCCTGGGGGGGGGAGGGCTCGAACACCGGGGAGCTGTTTTTT
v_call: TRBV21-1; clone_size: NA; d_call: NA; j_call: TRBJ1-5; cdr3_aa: CASSVGHNQPQHF; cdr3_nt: TGTGCCAGCAGCGTGGGACACAATCAGCCCCAGCATTTT
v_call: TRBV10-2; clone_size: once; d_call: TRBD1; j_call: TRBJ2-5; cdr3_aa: CASNPGGGETQYF; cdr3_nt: TGCGCCAGCAATCCAGGGGGCGGGGAGACCCAGTACTTC
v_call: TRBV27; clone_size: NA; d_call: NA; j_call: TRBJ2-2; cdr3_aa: CASSFIIAGELFF; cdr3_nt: TGTGCCAGCAGTTTTATTATAGCCGGGGAGCTGTTTTTT
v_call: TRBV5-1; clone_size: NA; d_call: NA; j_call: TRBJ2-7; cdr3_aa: CASSWTRDEQYF; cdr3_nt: TGCGCCAGCTCATGGACCAGGGACGAGCAGTACTTC
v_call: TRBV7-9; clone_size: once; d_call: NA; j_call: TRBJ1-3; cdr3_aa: CASSLTGVSGNTIYF; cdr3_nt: TGTGCCAGCAGCTTAACGGGGGTCTCTGGAAACACCATATATTTT
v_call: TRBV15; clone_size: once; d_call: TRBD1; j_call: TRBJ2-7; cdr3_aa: CATSRDQGQHSYEQYF; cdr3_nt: TGTGCCACCAGCAGAGATCAGGGACAGCACTCCTACGAGCAGTACTTC
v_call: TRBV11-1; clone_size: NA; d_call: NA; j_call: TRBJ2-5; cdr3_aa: CASSLGSSQETQYF; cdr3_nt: TGTGCCAGCAGCTTAGGCTCTAGCCAAGAGACCCAGTACTTC
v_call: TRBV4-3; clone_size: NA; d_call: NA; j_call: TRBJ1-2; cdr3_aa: CASSQVGGSNYGYTF; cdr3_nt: TGCGCCAGCAGCCAAGTGGGGGGGTCTAACTATGGCTACACCTTC
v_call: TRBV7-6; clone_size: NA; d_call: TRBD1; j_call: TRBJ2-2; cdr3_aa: CASSLAGGRFGELFF; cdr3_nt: TGTGCCAGCAGCTTGGCAGGGGGCCGGTTCGGGGAGCTGTTTTTT
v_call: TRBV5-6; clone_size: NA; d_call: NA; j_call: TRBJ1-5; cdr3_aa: CASSRGSSDNQPQHF; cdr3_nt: TGTGCCAGCAGCCGCGGGTCCTCCGACAATCAGCCCCAGCATTTT
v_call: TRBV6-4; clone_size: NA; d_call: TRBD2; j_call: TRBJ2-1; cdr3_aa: CASSEELAGRNEQFF; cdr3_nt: TGTGCCAGCAGTGAGGAGCTAGCGGGTCGAAATGAGCAGTTCTTC
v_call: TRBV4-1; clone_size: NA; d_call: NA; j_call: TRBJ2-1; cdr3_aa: CASSQDPYVNEQFF; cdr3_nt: TGCGCCAGCAGCCAAGACCCCTACGTCAATGAGCAGTTCTTC
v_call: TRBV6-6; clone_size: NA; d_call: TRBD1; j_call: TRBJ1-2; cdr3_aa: CASSSETGVGYGYTF; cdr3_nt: TGTGCCAGCAGTTCGGAGACAGGGGTTGGCTATGGCTACACCTTC
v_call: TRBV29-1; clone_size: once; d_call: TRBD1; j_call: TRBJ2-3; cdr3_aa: CSGVSYRGGTDTQYF; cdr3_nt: TGCAGCGGCGTCTCCTACAGGGGGGGCACAGATACGCAGTATTTT
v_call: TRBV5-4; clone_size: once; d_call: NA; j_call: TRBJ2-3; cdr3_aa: CASSLTASSTDTQYF; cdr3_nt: TGTGCCAGCAGCTTGACAGCTTCTAGCACAGATACGCAGTATTTT
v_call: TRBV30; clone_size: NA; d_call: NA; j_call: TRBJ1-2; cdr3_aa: CAWSVRTRSGYTF; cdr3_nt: TGTGCCTGGAGTGTAAGGACTCGCTCGGGCTACACCTTC
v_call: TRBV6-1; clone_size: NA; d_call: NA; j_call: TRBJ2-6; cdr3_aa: CASSEGPPGANVLTF; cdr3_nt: TGTGCCAGCAGTGAGGGGCCCCCTGGGGCCAACGTCCTGACTTTC
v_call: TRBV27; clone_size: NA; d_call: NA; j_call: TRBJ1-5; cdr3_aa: CASSLTNRLNQPQHF; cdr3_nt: TGTGCCAGCAGTTTAACGAACAGATTAAATCAGCCCCAGCATTTT
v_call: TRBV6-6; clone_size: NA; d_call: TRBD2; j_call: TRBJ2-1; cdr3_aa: CASSYLSGRAGEQFF; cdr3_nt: TGTGCCAGCAGTTACCTAAGCGGGAGGGCGGGTGAGCAGTTCTTC
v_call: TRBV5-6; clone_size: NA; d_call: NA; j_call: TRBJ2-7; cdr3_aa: CASSLGRGSYEQYF; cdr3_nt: TGTGCCAGCAGCCTGGGACGGGGCTCCTACGAGCAGTACTTC
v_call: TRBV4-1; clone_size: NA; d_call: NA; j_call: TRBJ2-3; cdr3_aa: CASSQGTTMDTQYF; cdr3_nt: TGCGCCAGCAGCCAAGGGACTACGATGGATACGCAGTATTTT
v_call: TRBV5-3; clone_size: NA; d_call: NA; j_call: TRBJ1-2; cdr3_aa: CARSLSPQRGKDYGYTF; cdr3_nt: TGTGCCAGAAGCTTGTCGCCCCAAAGGGGGAAAGACTATGGCTACACCTTC
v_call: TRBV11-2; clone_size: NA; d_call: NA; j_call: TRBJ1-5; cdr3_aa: CASSLYGGDQPQHF; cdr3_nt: TGTGCCAGCAGCTTATATGGCGGAGATCAGCCCCAGCATTTT
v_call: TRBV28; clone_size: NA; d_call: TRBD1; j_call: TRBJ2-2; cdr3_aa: CASKKQGSGTGELFF; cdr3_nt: TGTGCCAGCAAGAAACAGGGGTCAGGCACCGGGGAGCTGTTTTTT
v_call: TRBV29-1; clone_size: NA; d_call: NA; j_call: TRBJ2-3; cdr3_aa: CSVSGGGTDTQYF; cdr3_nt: TGCAGCGTTAGTGGGGGCGGCACAGATACGCAGTATTTT
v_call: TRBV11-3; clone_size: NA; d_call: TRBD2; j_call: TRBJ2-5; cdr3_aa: CASSQWSGGAETQYF; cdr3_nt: TGTGCCAGCAGCCAATGGAGCGGGGGGGCAGAGACCCAGTACTTC
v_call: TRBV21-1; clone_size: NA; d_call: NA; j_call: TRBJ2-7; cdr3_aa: CASSPTGGWEQYF; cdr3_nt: TGTGCCAGCAGCCCGACAGGAGGCTGGGAGCAGTACTTC